This T cell receptor gamma chain came from a study of gamma delta lymphoproliferative disorders and STAT genes (dated by TCRdb to 2016 to 2018). For the study in its entirety: Of the 9 Tgammadelta LGLL patients who were sequenced, 5 followed an indolent course, while 4 had symptomatic disease. The LymphoTrack Dx TCRG Assay was used to build gamma-chain libraries from a minimum of 50 ng of genomic DNA. Delta-chain libraries followed the EuroClonality-NGS working group standard operating procedure, because no corresponding Invivoscribe delta assay was available. Within a larger immunophenotypic and STAT-mutation study, TCR gamma and delta CDR3 repertoires were profiled by deep sequencing in Tgammadelta lymphoproliferative disease patients and healthy controls. The TCR-sequenced pilot group comprised fewer than 10 Tgammadelta large granular lymphocyte leukemia patients and a couple of hepatosplenic T-cell lymphoma patients. To confirm the results, all delta-chain samples and two gamma-chain samples were sequenced a second time. Findings and caveats that apply to the study as a whole: T cells in controls likely covered a range of maturation stages, whereas leukemic cells were skewed toward terminal effectors, which could potentially limit comparisons between patients and controls. The authors noted that NGS specificity may be reduced at low frequencies, so the public or private nature of leukemic clones needs confirmation. In whole-repertoire clustering, patient gamma repertoires grouped separately from healthy controls, whereas delta repertoires showed no separation between groups. Vgamma9-JgammaP and Vdelta2-Ddelta3-Jdelta1 rearrangements dominated major clones in indolent patients but were absent in symptomatic patients, who used less common gene combinations. Almost every major gamma and delta clonotype in patients was public, meaning shared with at least one healthy donor, and only two gamma clonotypes were private to disease.

The cysteine opens and the phenylalanine closes a CDR3 of 13 amino acids. The DNA shown is the 39-base CDR3, in frame from base 1. V is cut back by 3 bases and J by 0 bases, with 2 bases in the junction unmatched. According to the germline V gene, CDR1 reads EGSNGY and CDR2 reads YDSYNSKV. By sample share, this clone is medium-sized (0.01 to 0.1%). Its antigen remains unidentified. Qualities for individual bases were not recorded, and no much larger clone is one base off. For TCR sequencing, genomic DNA was taken from peripheral blood mononuclear cells isolated from both patients and controls. A median age of approximately 60 years was recorded for the sequenced patients, of whom about 5 were male and 6 or 7 were female. All patients came from a single hematology unit in Padova, Italy, and their diagnoses were reclassified as T-LGLL or HSTCL using the 2017 WHO criteria. All patient samples were collected while patients were off therapy or before therapy.

In both library methods, multiplex PCR was carried out with primers targeting conserved V and J regions of the TCR genes. The amplicons were purified, pooled and then sequenced on an Illumina MiSeq platform. Concerning the study's data processing: V(D)J alignment, clonotype assembly and translation were performed with MiXCR, whereas functionality assessment and CDR3 repertoire analyses were performed with VDJtools. The IMGT definition of CDR3 was applied, and only productive sequences using functional genes were analyzed, with ORF genes and pseudogenes left out. Identical amino acid CDR3s of major clonotypes (frequency >=5%) were searched for across all patients and controls using a custom Python script. A one-sided non-parametric Wilcoxon test was used to compare clonotype frequencies in patients versus controls. TCRdb reprocessed the public reads with the caller CATT; rows with the same DNA were merged afterwards. In this record, the V and J calls reflect TCRdb's handling and not the investigators' own analysis. In all, the sample holds about 2,200 gamma-chain clones, and approximately 9.3% of those were seen once. Clones ranked in the top ten supply about 60% of the sample.

The sequence is built from TRGV2 and TRGJ1 or TRGJ2. As TCRdb names no J gene, one was assigned here on the basis of a DNA match to germline. The clonotype comes from a human donor with gamma-delta T-cell large granular lymphocyte leukemia. Source material: blood. The CDR3 reads as follows: CATWDLNYYKKLF. The nucleotide sequence is TGTGCCACCTGGGACTTGAATTATTATAAGAAACTCTTT.